This TCR beta chain was profiled in a study of T cell repertoires in cytomegalovirus infection. Study in general: Public TCR beta signatures provided an indication of both CMV infection and a matching HLA type.

Points on this clonotype: The antigen remains undetermined.

The V segment lost 4 bases and the J segment 3 bases; nucleotides outside the gene matches: 4. Looked up from germline, CDR1 is LNHDA and CDR2 is SQIVND (reference sequence). The CDR3 spans 15 residues. MiXCR, run by TCRdb on the reads, gives a single entry per CDR3 protein. The data contain about half a million distinct CDR3 sequences, around 35% of them seen just once; the ten biggest clones take up roughly 15%. The material sequenced was cultured PBMCs, taken from culture after CMV antigen stimulation. The chain carries TRBV19 and TRBJ2-1, with 9 bases identical to TRBD2. The source of this sequence is a human donor in good health (CMV status not recorded). Some clones in this sample may be carry-over from other donors' samples. The CDR3, as DNA: TGTGCCAGTAGTACGCCGACTAGCGGCTACAATGAGCAGTTCTTC. As protein: CASSTPTSGYNEQFF.